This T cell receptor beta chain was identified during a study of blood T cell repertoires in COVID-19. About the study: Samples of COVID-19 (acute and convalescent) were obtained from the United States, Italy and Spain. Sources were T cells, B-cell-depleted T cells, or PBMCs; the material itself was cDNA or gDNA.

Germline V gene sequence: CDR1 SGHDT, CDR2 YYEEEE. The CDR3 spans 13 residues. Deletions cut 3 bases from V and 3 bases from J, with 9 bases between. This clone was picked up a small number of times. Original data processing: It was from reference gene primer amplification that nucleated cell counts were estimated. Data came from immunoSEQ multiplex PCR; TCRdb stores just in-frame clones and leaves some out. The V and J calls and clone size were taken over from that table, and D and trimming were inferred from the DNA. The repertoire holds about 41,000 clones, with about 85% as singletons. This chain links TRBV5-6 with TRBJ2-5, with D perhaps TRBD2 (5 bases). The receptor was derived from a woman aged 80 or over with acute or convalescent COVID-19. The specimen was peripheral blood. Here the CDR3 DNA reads TGTGCCAGCAGCTGGGAGCGTAAAGAGACCCAGTACTTC. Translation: CASSWERKETQYF.